The present TCR beta chain was sequenced within a study of siplizumab effects on memory and regulatory T cells. Study findings and constraints: Unstimulated subsets accounted for the mapping of only a minor share of the clones that were alloreactive. With siplizumab, Treg-derived clones averaged roughly 62% of mappable alloreactive CD4+ clones, versus around 25% in controls. Suppressive function of proliferating Tregs from siplizumab cultures was not confirmed.

Germline trimming cut 5 bases from V and 2 bases from J; bases unmatched to any gene: 5. This CDR3 region has 15 residues. Germline CDR1 reads SGHAT; CDR2 reads FQNNGV. As to this clone: The antigen is not known.

Data came from immunoSEQ multiplex PCR; TCRdb stores just in-frame clones and leaves some out. Among roughly 100,000 clones listed, just over 90% were seen once. This receptor was obtained from a human donor in good health. Sequences were obtained from CD4+ T cells sorted from blood. The chain has TRBV11-2 and TRBJ2-1; 8 nucleotides agree with TRBD2. The CDR3 loop reads CASSLPGGAYNEQFF. CDR3 nucleotides: TGTGCCAGCAGCCTGCCGGGGGGGGCCTACAATGAGCAGTTCTTC.